The 17 T cell receptor beta chains below come from one sample, sequenced in a study of T cells in localized non-small cell lung cancer. Sequencing was performed with immunoSEQ multiplex PCR; in TCRdb, only in-frame clones are kept and a portion is missing. The repertoire holds roughly 33,000 clones, with 75% to 90% as singletons. The sample here was peripheral blood, taken before any cancer treatment. All receptors derive from a man aged 35-69 years with stage I lung adenocarcinoma.

The chain couples TRBV29-1 to TRBJ2-3; 11 bases map to TRBD1. The CDR3 has 14 residues. J was trimmed by 5 bases and V by 7 bases; bases with no gene match: 8. Germline V gene data show CDR1 as SQVTM and CDR2 as ANQGSEA. The CDR3 region is CSAEDRGQGDTQYF. As DNA, the CDR3 is TGCAGCGCCGAGGACAGGGGGCAAGGAGATACGCAGTATTTT.

The chain joins TRBV27 to TRBJ2-7; D unclear. The CDR3 totals 12 residues. The V end lost 5 bases, the J end lost 8 bases, and 13 bases lay between the germline ends. Per the germline V gene, CDR1 is MNHEY and CDR2 is SMNVEV (reference sequence). CDR3 in amino acids: CASSPLPGKQYF. In DNA, the CDR3 is TGTGCCAGCAGTCCCCTCCCTGGCAAGCAGTACTTC.

J is TRBJ2-2 and V is TRBV4-1, with D perhaps assigned TRBD1 or TRBD2 (5 bases each). Germline values: CDR1 MGHRA, CDR2 YSYEKL. The length of the CDR3 is 16 residues. With 7 bases removed from V and 5 bases from J, the gap between germline ends came to 20 bases. The CDR3 sequence is CASTWGGGDYTGELFF. For the CDR3, the DNA is TGCGCCAGCACTTGGGGCGGAGGCGACTATACCGGGGAGCTGTTTTTT.

V is TRBV9 and J is TRBJ2-6; D ambiguous. The V end lost 0 bases, the J end lost 4 bases, and 5 bases lay between the germline ends. The CDR3 consists of 14 residues. The germline V gene encodes CDR1 SGDLS and CDR2 YYNGEE. The CDR3 protein is CASSVAAGANVLTF. CDR3 coding DNA: TGTGCCAGCAGCGTAGCGGCGGGGGCCAACGTCCTGACTTTC.

CDR3 protein: CAVDARDRYGYTF. The CDR3 coding sequence is TGTGCCGTCGACGCCCGGGACCGCTATGGCTACACCTTC. The rearrangement links TRBV10-3 to TRBJ1-2; maybe TRBD1 (5 bases). The CDR3 is made up of 13 amino acids. Germline CDR1 ENHRY, CDR2 SYGVKD. V gave up 11 bases and J gave up 4 bases, with 17 bases separating them.

The rearrangement links TRBV5-6 to TRBJ2-7; 8 bases match TRBD1. Germline values: CDR1 SGHDT, CDR2 YYEEEE. This CDR3 is built from 13 residues. Trimming at V came to 2 bases and at J to 3 bases, leaving 1 base not matched to a gene. This chain's CDR3 is CASSLQGGYEQYF. The DNA of the CDR3 is TGTGCCAGCAGCTTACAGGGGGGCTACGAGCAGTACTTC.

This chain's CDR3 is CASGLVSSYEQYF. For the CDR3, the DNA is TGTGCTAGTGGTTTGGTATCTTCCTACGAGCAGTACTTC. The J gene is TRBJ2-7, the V gene TRBV12-5; no firm D call. Trimming left V 0 bases short and J 1 base short, with 4 bases between. The CDR3 runs to 13 residues. The germline gives CDR1 LGHNT, CDR2 FRNRAP. The variable domain in full, completed from reference TRBV12-5 and TRBJ2-7, reads DARVTQTPRHKVTEMGQEVTMRCQPILGHNTVFWYRQTMMQGLELLAYFRNRAPLDDSGMPKDRFSAEMPDATLATLKIQPSEPRDSAVYFCASGLVSSYEQYFGPGTRLTVT.

The chain carries TRBV7-2 and TRBJ2-1, with 7 bases fitting TRBD2. V shed 1 base and J 7 bases; nucleotides not matched to a gene: 16. The CDR3 spans 18 residues. CDR1 SGHTA and CDR2 FQGNSA come from the germline V gene. This CDR3 is CASSLDPAGTGGKNEQFF. The CDR3 nucleotides read TGTGCCAGCAGCTTAGACCCGGCTGGCACGGGGGGTAAAAATGAGCAGTTCTTC.

The chain is built from TRBV19 and TRBJ1-2, with 10 nucleotides matching TRBD1. This CDR3 is 13 amino acids long. The germline CDR1 and CDR2 sequences are LNHDA and SQIVND (reference sequence). V lost 5 bases, J lost 4 bases, and 1 base stayed unmatched. The CDR3 DNA sequence: TGTGCCAGTAGTGGGACAGGGGTCTATGGCTACACCTTC. Protein product: CASSGTGVYGYTF.

This chain links TRBV20-1 with TRBJ2-7; D is unresolved. CDR1 is DFQATT, CDR2 SNEGSKA, per germline (reference sequence). CDR3 length: 11 amino acids. Trimming stripped 5 bases from V and 6 bases from J, with 11 bases between. CDR3 region: CSAGLGFEQYF. The CDR3 DNA follows: TGCAGTGCTGGGCTAGGCTTCGAGCAGTACTTC.

V usage is TRBV5-4 and J usage is TRBJ2-5; 10 nucleotides align to TRBD2. The V gene's germline CDR1 is SGHNT and CDR2 YYREEE (reference sequence). After removal of 4 bases from V and 5 bases from J, the junction contained 5 bases not matched to a gene. The CDR3 covers 14 residues. The CDR3 DNA reads TGTGCCAGCAGCAACCGGACTAGCGGCGAGACCCAGTACTTC. This codes for CASSNRTSGETQYF.

The rearrangement joins TRBV5-6 to TRBJ1-1, with no clear D. Trimming stripped 4 bases from V and 0 bases from J, with 13 bases between. The CDR3 covers 15 residues. Germline assignment: CDR1 SGHDT and CDR2 YYEEEE. Here the CDR3 DNA reads TGTGCCAGCAGCCTACCGTCGAGAATGAACACTGAAGCTTTCTTT. This gives the protein CASSLPSRMNTEAFF.

The rearrangement links TRBV7-9 to TRBJ2-7; 7 positions match TRBD1. CDR1 and CDR2 from the germline V gene are SEHNR and FQNEAQ (reference sequence). The length of the CDR3 is 15 residues. With 4 bases clipped from V and 0 bases from J, the junction kept 6 bases outside the gene matches. CDR3 sequence reads: CASSSGTASSYEQYF. Written as DNA, the CDR3 is TGTGCCAGCAGCTCAGGGACAGCTAGCTCCTACGAGCAGTACTTC.

This chain links TRBV7-2 with TRBJ2-3, with 11 positions matching TRBD2. The CDR3 contains 13 residues. V was clipped by 5 bases and J by 13 bases; unmatched bases: 8. Germline CDR1 is SGHTA and CDR2 is FQGNSA. CDR3 sequence: CASSLIAGGAEYF. The CDR3 coding sequence is TGTGCCAGCAGCCTAATAGCGGGGGGGGCCGAGTATTTT. Filled out from reference TRBV7-2 and TRBJ2-3, the complete variable domain reads GAGVSQSPSNKVTEKGKDVELRCDPISGHTALYWYRQSLGQGLEFLIYFQGNSAPDKSGLPSDRFSAERTGGSVSTLTIQRTQQEDSAVYLCASSLIAGGAEYFGPGTRLTVL.

This clone has a single count. This chain uses TRBV9 with TRBJ2-7; 9 bases are a match to TRBD1. This CDR3 spans 14 amino acids. The junction had 6 bases not matched to a gene; V was cut back by 2 bases and J by 6 bases. CDR1 and CDR2 from the germline V gene are SGDLS and YYNGEE. The CDR3 region is CASSVTGGEGEQYF. The CDR3 region has the DNA TGTGCCAGCAGCGTTACAGGGGGCGAAGGCGAGCAGTACTTC.

The V gene is TRBV15, the J gene TRBJ2-7; no clear D. CDR1 and CDR2 from the germline V gene are LNHNV and YYDKDF (reference sequence). V was clipped by 1 base and J by 7 bases, with 8 bases between them. This CDR3 has 12 amino acids. CDR3 in DNA: TGTGCCACCAGCAGAGGTCACGGTGAGCAGTACTTC. This gives the protein CATSRGHGEQYF.

The chain joins TRBV5-1 to TRBJ2-2; tentatively, D is TRBD2 (6 bases). This CDR3 has 15 residues. Germline CDR1 is SGHRS and CDR2 is YFSETQ. V lost 2 bases to trimming and J lost 5 bases, with 13 bases between them. Here the CDR3 reads CASSLTTGETGELFF. CDR3 in DNA: TGCGCCAGCAGCTTAACGACGGGGGAAACCGGGGAGCTGTTTTTT. Together with reference TRBV5-1 and TRBJ2-2, the CDR3 gives the full variable domain: KAGVTQTPRYLIKTRGQQVTLSCSPISGHRSVSWYQQTPGQGLQFLFEYFSETQRNKGNFPGRFSGRQFSNSRSEMNVSTLELGDSALYLCASSLTTGETGELFFGEGSRLTVL.